This T cell receptor (beta chain) was profiled in a study of blood T cells in healthy people across ages. Findings of the study overall: Greater diversity and more naive CD4+ cells were seen in long-lived donors than in aged donors.

The extraction recovered at least 6 micrograms of total RNA per sample. For the second PCR, which ran for roughly 6 to 11 cycles, a sample-barcoded 5' primer and a J-beta primer mix were used. A tag from a template-switch adaptor with 12 random nucleotides marked each cDNA molecule. TCRdb analysed the 5' RACE reads with MiXCR anew, one entry per CDR3 protein. The data show some 1.4 million distinct CDR3 sequences, roughly 40% seen once. For this clonotype: What it binds is unknown.

The sequence was obtained from a woman aged 18-30 years in good health. Sequences were obtained from blood.

CDR3 sequence: CASSVEGGTNLCEQYF. CDR3 nucleotides: TGTGCCAGCAGCGTAGAGGGGGGGACCAATCTTTGCGAGCAGTACTTC. The genes are TRBV9 and TRBJ2-5; D possibly corresponds to TRBD2 (7 bases). The DNA end lines up better with TRBJ2-7; the J call may be wrong. The CDR3 sequence is 16 residues long. The germline V gene has CDR1 SGDLS and CDR2 YYNGEE.